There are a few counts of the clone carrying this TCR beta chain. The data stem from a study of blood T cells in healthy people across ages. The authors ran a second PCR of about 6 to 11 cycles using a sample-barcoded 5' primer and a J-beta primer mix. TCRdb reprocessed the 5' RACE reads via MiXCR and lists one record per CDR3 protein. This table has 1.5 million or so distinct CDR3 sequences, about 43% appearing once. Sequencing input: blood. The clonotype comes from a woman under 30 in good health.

CDR3 DNA: TGCGCCAGCAGCGGCGGGCAACTTCTCGTAGCCTATGAGCAGTTCTTC. This translates into CASSGGQLLVAYEQFF. The rearrangement links TRBV5-1 to TRBJ2-1; TRBD2 might be the D (5 bases). CDR3 length: 16 amino acids. Trimming shortened V by 4 bases and J by 8 bases, and 22 bases separated the two germline ends. The V gene's germline CDR1 is SGHRS and CDR2 YFSETQ.